This TCR beta chain was retrieved from a study of beta chain features in type 1 diabetes. Background on the study: Patients shared similar age, gender and cell yields with healthy donors. Study conclusions and caveats: Patients' naive, central memory and regulatory TCRB repertoires appeared more alike than those of healthy donors. A moderate, significant TCRB CDR3 shortening appeared in type 1 diabetes across four CD4+ subsets.

All of the isolated RNA was reverse transcribed, so expressed TCRB transcripts were sequenced. Clones were read by immunoSEQ multiplex PCR, and TCRdb kept only the in-frame ones, dropping some. The sample has nearly 700,000 clones; 13% are singletons. To note about this clone: Its target is unknown.

Germline V CDR1 and CDR2: SGHRS, YFSETQ. This CDR3 is built from 13 residues. V dropped 3 bases and J dropped 3 bases, with 9 bases sitting between them. The chain employs TRBV5-1 and TRBJ1-1; D unresolved. The sequenced sample consisted of naive CD4+ T cells from blood. The sequence came from a man younger than 35 with type 1 diabetes. DNA of the CDR3: TGCGCCAGCAGCTATTCGAGGGACACTGAAGCTTTCTTT. The encoded protein is CASSYSRDTEAFF.